The present T cell receptor beta chain was sequenced within a study of yellow fever vaccine responses in identical twins. Study-level points and caveats: Reported findings indicate that twins' vaccine T cell responses seemed partially convergent, partially personalized.

TCRdb reprocessed the RT-PCR reads via MiXCR and lists one record per CDR3 protein. The sample yields about 19,000 distinct CDR3 sequences, about two thirds seen once. CDR3 length: 15 residues. V lost 3 bases, J lost 5 bases, and 6 bases stayed unmatched. CDR1 and CDR2 (germline): KGHDR, SFDVKD. Note on this clonotype: The antigen remains unidentified.

The V and J genes are TRBV24-1 and TRBJ2-1, with 7 bases that match TRBD1. The receptor comes from a woman under 30 who received the yellow fever vaccine. Here the sequenced sample was T cells from blood (PBMCs), unsorted or a sorted subset (not recorded which), taken before or after yellow fever vaccination (not recorded which). Here the CDR3 DNA reads TGTGCCACCAGTGATAGACAGGGCTTAAACAATGAGCAGTTCTTC. Translating gives CATSDRQGLNNEQFF.